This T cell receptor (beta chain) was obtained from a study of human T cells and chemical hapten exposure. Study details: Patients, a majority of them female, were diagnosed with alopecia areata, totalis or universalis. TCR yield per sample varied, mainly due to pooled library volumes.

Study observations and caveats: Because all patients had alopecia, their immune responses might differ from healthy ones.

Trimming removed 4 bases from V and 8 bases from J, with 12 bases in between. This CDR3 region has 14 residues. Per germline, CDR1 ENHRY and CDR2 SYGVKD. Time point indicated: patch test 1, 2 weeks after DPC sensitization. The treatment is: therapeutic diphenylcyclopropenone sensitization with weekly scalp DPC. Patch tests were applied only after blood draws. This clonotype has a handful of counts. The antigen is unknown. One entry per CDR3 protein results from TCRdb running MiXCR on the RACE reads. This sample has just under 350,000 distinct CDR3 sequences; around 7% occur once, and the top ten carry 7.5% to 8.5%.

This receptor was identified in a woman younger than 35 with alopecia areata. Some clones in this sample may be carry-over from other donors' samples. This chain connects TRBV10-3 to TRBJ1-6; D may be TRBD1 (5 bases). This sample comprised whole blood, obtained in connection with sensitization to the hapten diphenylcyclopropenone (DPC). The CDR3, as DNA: TGTGCCATCAGTGGCCAGGGACGTGATTCACCCCTCCACTTT. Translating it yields CAISGQGRDSPLHF.